Below, 9 T cell receptor beta chains from the same sample are listed, as sequenced in a study of OX40 agonist ivuxolimab in advanced cancers. TCRdb keeps only in-frame clones here, not all; method: immunoSEQ multiplex PCR. The table has about 100,000 clones, around 90% seen once. The material was CD4+ or CD8+ T cells sorted from blood, obtained in a trial of the OX40 agonist ivuxolimab. The source of these receptors is an adult with an advanced solid tumor such as melanoma, head and neck, liver or kidney cancer.

The rearrangement uses TRBV5-1 and TRBJ2-7; D perhaps matches TRBD1 (5 bases). This CDR3 comprises 12 residues. V shed 3 bases and J shed 5 bases, with 9 bases lying between them. Germline assignment: CDR1 SGHRS and CDR2 YFSETQ. The CDR3 region has the DNA TGCGCCAGCAGCTCCCAGGGAAACGAGCAGTACTTC. Its protein product is CASSSQGNEQYF.

V is TRBV28 and J is TRBJ2-1; unclear D gene. The germline gives CDR1 MDHEN, CDR2 SYDVKM. This CDR3 contains 12 residues. Trimming removed 9 bases at V and 4 bases at J, with 10 bases between. In DNA, the CDR3 is TGTGCCAGTAAAGGTCCTTACAATGAGCAGTTCTTC. As protein: CASKGPYNEQFF.

This clone was recorded only once. The chain combines TRBV10-3 with TRBJ2-7; D not certain. The CDR3 spans 14 residues. V was trimmed by 0 bases and J by 3 bases, leaving 9 bases between them. Germline V gene data show CDR1 as ENHRY and CDR2 as SYGVKD. The CDR3 region is CAISESNSDYEQYF. DNA of the CDR3: TGTGCCATCAGTGAGTCGAATTCAGACTACGAGCAGTACTTC.

The chain links TRBV14 to TRBJ2-7; maybe TRBD2 (7 bases). Germline V gene lookup returns CDR1 SGHDN and CDR2 FVKESK. There are 16 residues in the CDR3. V lost 4 bases to trimming and J lost 5 bases, with 21 bases between them. As DNA, the CDR3 is TGTGCCAGCAGCCCAAGGCAGGAGCGGGACACCCACGAGCAGTACTTC. Amino acids: CASSPRQERDTHEQYF. Together with reference TRBV14 and TRBJ2-7, the CDR3 gives the full variable domain: EAGVTQFPSHSVIEKGQTVTLRCDPISGHDNLYWYRRVMGKEIKFLLHFVKESKQDESGMPNNRFLAERTGGTYSTLKVQPAELEDSGVYFCASSPRQERDTHEQYFGPGTRLTVT.

This sequence joins TRBV7-2 and TRBJ1-1; 10 nucleotides line up with TRBD1. CDR3 length: 14 residues. Germline-derived CDR1 and CDR2 are SGHTA and FQGNSA. V shed 5 bases and J 4 bases; nucleotides not matched to a gene: 4. This CDR3 is CASSHGQGGTEAFF. The CDR3 DNA follows: TGTGCCAGCAGCCATGGACAGGGGGGCACTGAAGCTTTCTTT.

V and J are TRBV10-3 and TRBJ1-1; TRBD1 agrees at 7 bases. Trimming at V came to 0 bases and at J to 5 bases, leaving 9 bases not matched to a gene. This CDR3 region has 16 residues. CDR1 ENHRY and CDR2 SYGVKD come from the germline V gene. The CDR3 nucleotides read TGTGCCATCAGTGAGTCAATACAGGGGAGAGGGACTGAAGCTTTCTTT. Translating it yields CAISESIQGRGTEAFF.

This rearrangement joins TRBV4-1 to TRBJ2-3; TRBD2 matches at 7 bases. V dropped 0 bases and J dropped 0; count of bases not matched to a gene: 3. The CDR3 contains 16 residues. The germline V gene encodes CDR1 MGHRA and CDR2 YSYEKL. The CDR3 loop reads CASSQDSGRSTDTQYF. CDR3 sequence (DNA): TGCGCCAGCAGCCAAGATTCCGGGAGGAGCACAGATACGCAGTATTTT.

The CDR3 is CASSSRLAGEYEQYF. The CDR3 bases are TGTGCCAGCAGCTCGCGACTAGCGGGAGAGTACGAGCAGTACTTC. The V and J genes are TRBV5-5 and TRBJ2-7, with 12 bases aligning to TRBD2. The CDR3 totals 15 residues. V trimming: 3 bases; J trimming: 4 bases; junction bases outside the gene matches: 5. The germline CDR1 and CDR2 sequences are SGHKS and YYEKEE (reference sequence).

The chain carries TRBV15 and TRBJ2-7; 8 positions agree with TRBD1. The CDR3 loop spans 13 amino acids. Germline-derived CDR1 and CDR2 are LNHNV and YYDKDF (reference sequence). The V and J ends lost 2 bases and 7 bases, in that order; junction bases with no gene match: 4. The CDR3 loop reads CATSRKTGEEQYF. Written as DNA, the CDR3 is TGTGCCACCAGCAGAAAGACAGGGGAAGAGCAGTACTTC.